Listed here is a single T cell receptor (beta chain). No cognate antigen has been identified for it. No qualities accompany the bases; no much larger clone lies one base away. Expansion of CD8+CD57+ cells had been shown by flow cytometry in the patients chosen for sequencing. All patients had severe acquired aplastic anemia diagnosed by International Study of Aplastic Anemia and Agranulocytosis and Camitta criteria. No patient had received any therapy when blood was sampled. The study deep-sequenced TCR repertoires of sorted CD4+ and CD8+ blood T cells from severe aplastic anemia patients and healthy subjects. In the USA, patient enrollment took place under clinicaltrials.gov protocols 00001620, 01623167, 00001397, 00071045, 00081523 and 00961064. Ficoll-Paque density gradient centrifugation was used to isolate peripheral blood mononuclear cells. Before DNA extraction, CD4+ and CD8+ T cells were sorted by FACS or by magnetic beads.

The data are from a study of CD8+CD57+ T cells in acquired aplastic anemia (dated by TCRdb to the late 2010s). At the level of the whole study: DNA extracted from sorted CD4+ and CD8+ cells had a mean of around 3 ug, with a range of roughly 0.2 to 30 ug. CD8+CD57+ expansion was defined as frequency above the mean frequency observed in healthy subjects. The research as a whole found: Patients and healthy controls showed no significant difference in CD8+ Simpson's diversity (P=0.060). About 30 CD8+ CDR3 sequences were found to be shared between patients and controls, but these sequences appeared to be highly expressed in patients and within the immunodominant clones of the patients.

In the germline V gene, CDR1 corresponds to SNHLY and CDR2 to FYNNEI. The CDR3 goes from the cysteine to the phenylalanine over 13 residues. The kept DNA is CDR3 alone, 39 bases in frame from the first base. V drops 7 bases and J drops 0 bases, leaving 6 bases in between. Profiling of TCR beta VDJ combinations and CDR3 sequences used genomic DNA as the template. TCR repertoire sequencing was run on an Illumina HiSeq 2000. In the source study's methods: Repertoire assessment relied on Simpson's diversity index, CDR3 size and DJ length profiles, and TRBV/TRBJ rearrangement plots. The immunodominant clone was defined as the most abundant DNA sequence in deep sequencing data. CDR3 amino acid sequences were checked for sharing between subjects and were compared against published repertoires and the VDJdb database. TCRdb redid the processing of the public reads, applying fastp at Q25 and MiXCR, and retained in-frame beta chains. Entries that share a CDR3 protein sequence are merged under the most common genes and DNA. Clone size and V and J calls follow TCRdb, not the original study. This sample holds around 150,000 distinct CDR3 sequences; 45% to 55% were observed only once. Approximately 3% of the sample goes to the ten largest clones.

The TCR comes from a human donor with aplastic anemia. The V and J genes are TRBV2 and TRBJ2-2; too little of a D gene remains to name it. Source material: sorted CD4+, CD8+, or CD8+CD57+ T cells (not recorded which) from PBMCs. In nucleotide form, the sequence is TGTGCCAGCAAGGTTACGAACACCGGGGAGCTGTTTTTT. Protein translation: CASKVTNTGELFF. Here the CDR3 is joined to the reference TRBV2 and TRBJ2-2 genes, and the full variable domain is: EPEVTQTPSHQVTQMGQEVILRCVPISNHLYFYWYRQILGQKVEFLVSFYNNEISEKSEIFDDQFSVERPDGSNFTLKIRSTKLEDSAMYFCASKVTNTGELFFGEGSRLTVL.